This T cell receptor beta chain was recorded in a study of blood T cells in healthy people across ages. The V gene lost 3 bases and the J gene lost 0 bases, with 11 bases spanning the gap. The CDR3 runs 15 residues. Germline values: CDR1 KGHSH, CDR2 LQKENI. Sample-barcoded 5' priming and a J-beta primer mix drove a second PCR of 7 to 11 cycles. MiXCR, applied by TCRdb to the 5' RACE reads, yields one record per CDR3 protein. Of about 800,000 distinct CDR3 sequences in the sample, 20% to 30% are singletons; the top ten hold under 4.5%. This sample was also put to use in a study of T cells of mothers and their children.

Sequencing was performed on blood. The clonotype originates from a boy younger than 18 in good health. V usage is TRBV18 and J usage is TRBJ1-2; weak D call: TRBD1 (6 bases). For the CDR3, the DNA is TGTGCCAGCTCACCCCCAGGGGCCACTAACTATGGCTACACCTTC. As protein: CASSPPGATNYGYTF.